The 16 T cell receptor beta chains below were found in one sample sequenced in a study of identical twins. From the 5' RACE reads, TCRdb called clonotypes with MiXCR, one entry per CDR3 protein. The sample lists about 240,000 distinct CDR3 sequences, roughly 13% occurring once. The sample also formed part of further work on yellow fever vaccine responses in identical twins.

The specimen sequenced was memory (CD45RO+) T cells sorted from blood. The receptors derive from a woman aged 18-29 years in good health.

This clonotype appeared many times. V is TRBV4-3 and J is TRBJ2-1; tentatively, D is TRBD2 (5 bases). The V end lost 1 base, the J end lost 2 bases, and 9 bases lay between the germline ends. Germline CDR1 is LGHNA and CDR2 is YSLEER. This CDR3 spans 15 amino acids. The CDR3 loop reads CASSQGQLAYNEQFF. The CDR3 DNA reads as TGCGCCAGCAGCCAAGGCCAACTAGCCTACAATGAGCAGTTCTTC.

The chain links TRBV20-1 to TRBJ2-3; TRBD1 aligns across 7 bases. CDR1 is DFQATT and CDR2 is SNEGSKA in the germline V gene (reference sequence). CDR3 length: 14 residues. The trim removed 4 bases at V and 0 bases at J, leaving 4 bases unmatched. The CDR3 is CSATRQGSTDTQYF. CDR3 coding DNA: TGCAGTGCTACTAGACAGGGAAGCACAGATACGCAGTATTTT.

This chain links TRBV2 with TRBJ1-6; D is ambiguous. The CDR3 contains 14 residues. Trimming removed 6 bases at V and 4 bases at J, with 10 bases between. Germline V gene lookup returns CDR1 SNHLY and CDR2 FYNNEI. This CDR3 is CASSVERYNSPLHF. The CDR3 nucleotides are TGTGCCAGCAGCGTGGAGAGATATAATTCACCCCTCCACTTT.

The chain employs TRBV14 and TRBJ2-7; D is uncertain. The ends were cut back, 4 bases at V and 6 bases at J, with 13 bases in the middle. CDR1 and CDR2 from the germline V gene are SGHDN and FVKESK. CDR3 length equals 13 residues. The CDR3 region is CASSLEAYSEQYF. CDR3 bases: TGTGCCAGCAGCCTCGAAGCTTACTCCGAGCAGTACTTC.

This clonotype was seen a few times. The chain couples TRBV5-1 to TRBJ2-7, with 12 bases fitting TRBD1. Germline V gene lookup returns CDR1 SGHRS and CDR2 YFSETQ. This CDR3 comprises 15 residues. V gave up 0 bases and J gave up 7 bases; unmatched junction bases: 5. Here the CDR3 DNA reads TGCGCCAGCAGCTTGGCGGGACAGGGGGCTTCGGAGCAGTACTTC. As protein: CASSLAGQGASEQYF.

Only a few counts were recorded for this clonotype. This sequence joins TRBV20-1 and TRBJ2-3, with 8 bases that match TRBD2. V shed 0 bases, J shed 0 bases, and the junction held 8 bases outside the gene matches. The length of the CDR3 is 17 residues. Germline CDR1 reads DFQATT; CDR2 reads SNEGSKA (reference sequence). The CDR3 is CSARDPAGGPSTDTQYF. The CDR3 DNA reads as TGCAGTGCTAGAGATCCTGCGGGAGGACCTAGCACAGATACGCAGTATTTT.

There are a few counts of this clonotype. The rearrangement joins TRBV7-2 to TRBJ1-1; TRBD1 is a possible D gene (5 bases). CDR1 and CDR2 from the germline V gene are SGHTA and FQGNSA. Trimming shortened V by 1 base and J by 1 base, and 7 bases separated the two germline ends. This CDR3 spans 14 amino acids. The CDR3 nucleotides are TGTGCCAGCAGCTTAGTGGGGCAGAACACTGAAGCTTTCTTT. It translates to CASSLVGQNTEAFF.

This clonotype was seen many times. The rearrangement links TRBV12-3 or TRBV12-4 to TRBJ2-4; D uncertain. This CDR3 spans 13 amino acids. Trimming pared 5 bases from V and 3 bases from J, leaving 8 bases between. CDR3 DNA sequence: TGTGCCAGCAGTCCAGACAACAAAAACATTCAGTACTTC. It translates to CASSPDNKNIQYF.

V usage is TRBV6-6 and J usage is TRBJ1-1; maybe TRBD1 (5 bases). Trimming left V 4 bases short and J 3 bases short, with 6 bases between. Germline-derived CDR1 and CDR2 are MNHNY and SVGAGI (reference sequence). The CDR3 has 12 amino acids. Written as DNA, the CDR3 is TGTGCCAGCAGTTGGGGGGACACTGAAGCTTTCTTT. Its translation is CASSWGDTEAFF.

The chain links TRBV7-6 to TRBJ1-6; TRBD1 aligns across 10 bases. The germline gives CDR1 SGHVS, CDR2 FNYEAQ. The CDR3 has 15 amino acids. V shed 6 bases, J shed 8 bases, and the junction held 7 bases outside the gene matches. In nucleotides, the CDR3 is TGTGCCAGCAGACAAAGGACAGGGGGACATTCACCCCTCCACTTT. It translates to CASRQRTGGHSPLHF.

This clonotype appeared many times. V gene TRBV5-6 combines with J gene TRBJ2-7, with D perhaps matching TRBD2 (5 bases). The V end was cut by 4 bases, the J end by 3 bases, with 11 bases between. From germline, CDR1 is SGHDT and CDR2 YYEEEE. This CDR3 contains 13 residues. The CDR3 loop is CASSLSGVYEQYF. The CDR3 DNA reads TGTGCCAGCAGCCTCTCCGGGGTCTACGAGCAGTACTTC.

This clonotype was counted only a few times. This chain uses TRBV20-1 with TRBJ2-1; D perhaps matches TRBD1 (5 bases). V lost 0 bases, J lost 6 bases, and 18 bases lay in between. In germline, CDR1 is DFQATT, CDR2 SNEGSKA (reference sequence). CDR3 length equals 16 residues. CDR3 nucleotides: TGCAGTGCTAGAGATGGGGTAAGCAGGGCTGGCAATGAGCAGTTCTTC. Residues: CSARDGVSRAGNEQFF.

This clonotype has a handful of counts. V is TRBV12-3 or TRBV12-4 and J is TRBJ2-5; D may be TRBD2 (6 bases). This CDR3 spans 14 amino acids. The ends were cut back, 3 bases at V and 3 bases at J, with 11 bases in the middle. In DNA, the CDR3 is TGTGCCAGCAGTTTTCGAGCGGGTGAAGAGACCCAGTACTTC. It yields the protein CASSFRAGEETQYF.

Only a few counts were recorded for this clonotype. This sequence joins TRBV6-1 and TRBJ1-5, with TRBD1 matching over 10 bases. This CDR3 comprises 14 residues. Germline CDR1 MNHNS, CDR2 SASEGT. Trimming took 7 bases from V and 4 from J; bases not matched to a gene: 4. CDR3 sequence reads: CASNGGQGNQPQHF. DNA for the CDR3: TGTGCCAGCAACGGGGGACAGGGGAATCAGCCCCAGCATTTT.

CDR3: CASSRAVSGANVLTF. CDR3 sequence (DNA): TGTGCCAGCAGTCGAGCGGTTTCTGGGGCCAACGTCCTGACTTTC. The chain joins TRBV6-1 to TRBJ2-6; maybe TRBD2 (5 bases). Germline V gene data show CDR1 as MNHNS and CDR2 as SASEGT. This CDR3 is 15 amino acids long. Trimming removed 5 bases from V and 1 base from J, with 9 bases in between.

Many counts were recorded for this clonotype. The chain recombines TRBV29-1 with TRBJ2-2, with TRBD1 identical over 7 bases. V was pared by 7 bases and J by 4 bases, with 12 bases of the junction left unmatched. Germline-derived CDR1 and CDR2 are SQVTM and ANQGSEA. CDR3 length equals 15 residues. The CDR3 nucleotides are TGCAGCGCCGGATACTCGGGACAGTCCACCGGGGAGCTGTTTTTT. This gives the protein CSAGYSGQSTGELFF.